Shown below are 23 T cell receptor beta chains from a single sample sequenced in a study of T-cell reconstitution after alpha-beta-depleted transplantation in children. The authors prepared the TCRbeta library with unique molecular identifiers. Each CDR3 protein gets one entry after TCRdb re-called the PCR reads with MiXCR. The sample lists hundreds of thousands of distinct CDR3 sequences, about an eighth occurring once. Sequencing used PBMCs, mostly from graft donor cells, obtained 360 days after TCRalphabeta/CD19-depleted stem cell transplant. These receptors came from a male patient under 18 who had a stem cell transplant for acute myeloid leukemia, so the T cells may come from the graft donor.

This clonotype has just a few counts. The rearrangement links TRBV5-1 to TRBJ2-3; D possibly corresponds to TRBD1 (5 bases). Trimming pared 0 bases from V and 0 bases from J, leaving 14 bases between. The germline gives CDR1 SGHRS, CDR2 YFSETQ. The CDR3 is 17 amino acids. The CDR3 DNA reads as TGCGCCAGCAGCTTGGAGGGGCCCACAGGTAGCACAGATACGCAGTATTTT. It codes for CASSLEGPTGSTDTQYF.

The rearrangement joins TRBV18 to TRBJ2-2; no firm D call. In germline, CDR1 is KGHSH, CDR2 LQKENI. The CDR3 is made up of 15 amino acids. Trimming took off 1 base at V and 2 bases at J, with 8 bases between the two ends. DNA for the CDR3: TGTGCCAGCTCACCACAGACTTTCAACACCGGGGAGCTGTTTTTT. It yields the protein CASSPQTFNTGELFF.

The rearrangement uses TRBV11-2 and TRBJ2-7; 10 bases match TRBD1. The CDR3 has 19 residues. The germline gives CDR1 SGHAT, CDR2 FQNNGV. The ends lost 3 bases at V and 2 bases at J; junction bases unmatched: 16. CDR3 region: CASSFPGQGSFEATYEQYF. CDR3 DNA: TGTGCCAGCAGCTTTCCGGGACAGGGGTCGTTCGAAGCAACCTACGAGCAGTACTTC.

This chain links TRBV20-1 with TRBJ1-1, with a weak D call TRBD1 (6 bases). V gave up 3 bases and J gave up 8 bases, with 13 bases separating them. Germline V gene sequence: CDR1 DFQATT, CDR2 SNEGSKA (reference sequence). The CDR3 has 12 residues. This chain's CDR3 is CSARILGTEAFF. The CDR3 DNA reads as TGCAGTGCTAGGATACTCGGGACAGAAGCTTTCTTT.

This clonotype was observed a handful of times. V usage is TRBV6-5 and J usage is TRBJ2-7; D is ambiguous. In germline, CDR1 is MNHEY, CDR2 SVGAGI. The V gene lost 6 bases and the J gene lost 3 bases, with 9 bases spanning the gap. The CDR3 contains 12 residues. The CDR3 here is CASRHSFYEQYF. The CDR3 DNA is TGTGCCAGCAGACACAGCTTCTACGAGCAGTACTTC.

This clonotype appeared a few times. This sequence joins TRBV3-1 and TRBJ2-3; 7 positions match TRBD2. Trimming took 4 bases from V and 8 from J; bases not matched to a gene: 12. The CDR3 has 15 amino acids. The germline gives CDR1 LGHDT, CDR2 YNNKEL (reference sequence). Here the CDR3 DNA reads TGTGCCAGCAGCCCCAACCCAGTTCCGGGGGGTACGCAGTATTTT. Its protein product is CASSPNPVPGGTQYF.

Concerning this clonotype: At one of its ends the junction is not consistent with the germline gene, which may arise from a read error. The gene calls are TRBV4-2 and TRBJ2-3; D possibly uses TRBD1 or TRBD2 (5 bases each). The CDR3 runs 13 residues. CDR1 is LGHNA and CDR2 is YNFKEQ in the germline V gene. CDR3 amino acids: CASSQRGSDTQYF. The CDR3 DNA reads TGTGCCAGCAGCCAGAGGGGATCAGACACGCAGTATTTT.

This clonotype occurred a few times. The chain is built from TRBV9 and TRBJ1-6, with TRBD1 as a possible D gene (6 bases). Germline V gene lookup returns CDR1 SGDLS and CDR2 YYNGEE. V lost 3 bases and J lost 10, with 17 bases in between. The CDR3 length is 15 residues. The CDR3 reads CASSADLQGGSPLHF. The CDR3, as DNA: TGTGCCAGCAGCGCTGACTTACAGGGAGGGTCACCCCTCCACTTT.

This clonotype has a count of ten or more. Here the CDR3 DNA reads TGTGCCAGCAGGACTCCGAACCGCCGGGACAGGGGCCAAAACATTCAGTACTTC. It translates to CASRTPNRRDRGQNIQYF. J is TRBJ2-4 and V is TRBV6-4; 10 bases align to TRBD1. Germline CDR1 MRHNA, CDR2 SNTAGT. With 6 bases clipped from V and 5 bases from J, the junction kept 16 bases outside the gene matches. The CDR3 runs 18 residues.

This chain connects TRBV6-2 or TRBV6-3 to TRBJ2-5, with TRBD1 as a possible D gene (6 bases). CDR1 MNHEY and CDR2 SVGEGT come from the germline V gene. Trimming pared 0 bases from V and 6 bases from J, leaving 8 bases between. The CDR3 totals 13 residues. The CDR3 is CASSYSQGKTQYF. CDR3 sequence (DNA): TGTGCCAGCAGTTACTCTCAGGGGAAGACCCAGTACTTC.

This clonotype was observed at least ten times. V gene TRBV7-2 combines with J gene TRBJ2-2; D may be TRBD2 (6 bases). The CDR3 covers 15 residues. Trimming took 5 bases from V and 3 from J, leaving 13 bases between them. CDR1 SGHTA and CDR2 FQGNSA come from the germline V gene. This chain's CDR3 is CASSVRDFYTGELFF. The CDR3 DNA follows: TGTGCCAGCAGCGTAAGGGACTTCTACACCGGGGAGCTGTTTTTT.

The rearrangement uses TRBV12-3 or TRBV12-4 and TRBJ2-2; D is unclear. The CDR3 covers 15 residues. The V end was cut by 6 bases, the J end by 2 bases, with 13 bases between. CDR3 sequence reads: CASSPLRVNTGELFF. CDR3 sequence (DNA): TGTGCCAGCAGCCCTTTGAGAGTCAACACCGGGGAGCTGTTTTTT.

J is TRBJ1-3 and V is TRBV9; D not certain. The CDR3 totals 14 residues. Germline V gene sequence: CDR1 SGDLS, CDR2 YYNGEE. Between the trimmed V and J ends, which lost 7 bases and 2 bases, there was a span of 13 bases. The CDR3 protein is CASAEQSAGNTIYF. The DNA for the CDR3 is TGTGCCAGCGCGGAACAGTCCGCTGGAAACACCATATATTTT.

This clonotype appeared a few times. This chain links TRBV20-1 with TRBJ1-5, with D perhaps TRBD1 (6 bases). V was cut by 0 bases and J by 0 bases, with 21 bases left in between. CDR1 and CDR2 from the germline V gene are DFQATT and SNEGSKA (reference sequence). The CDR3 loop spans 19 amino acids. The CDR3 nucleotides are TGCAGTGCTAGAGAGGGTAGAGGACAGCTTTCTTATAGCAATCAGCCCCAGCATTTT. Translated, it gives CSAREGRGQLSYSNQPQHF.

This clonotype has more than one count but fewer than ten. The chain uses TRBV15 and TRBJ2-7; 11 bases are shared with TRBD2. CDR3 length equals 17 residues. V shed 0 bases, J shed 0 bases, and the junction held 4 bases outside the gene matches. The V gene's germline CDR1 is LNHNV and CDR2 YYDKDF (reference sequence). CDR3 amino acids: CATSRDSGTSGSYEQYF. The CDR3 region has the DNA TGTGCCACCAGCAGAGATAGTGGGACTAGCGGCTCCTACGAGCAGTACTTC.

The chain recombines TRBV5-6 with TRBJ2-7, with D perhaps matching TRBD2 (6 bases). Germline V CDR1 and CDR2: SGHDT, YYEEEE. This CDR3 comprises 14 residues. The V end was cut by 2 bases, the J end by 4 bases, with 13 bases between. The CDR3 loop reads CASSFLTSTYEQYF. In DNA, the CDR3 is TGTGCCAGCAGCTTCTTGACTAGTACGTACGAGCAGTACTTC.

This clonotype was picked up many times. The chain recombines TRBV7-3 with TRBJ2-1; D gene unclear. Trimming stripped 2 bases from V and 5 bases from J, with 7 bases between. Per germline, CDR1 SGHTA and CDR2 FQGTGA. The CDR3 has 13 residues. In DNA, the CDR3 is TGTGCCAGCAGCTTAGGCCTCCACAATGAGCAGTTCTTC. It encodes CASSLGLHNEQFF.

V gene TRBV29-1 combines with J gene TRBJ2-5; maybe TRBD2 (6 bases). Trimming left V 4 bases short and J 5 bases short, with 14 bases between. This CDR3 is built from 13 residues. Germline values: CDR1 SQVTM, CDR2 ANQGSEA. The CDR3 spells CSVGGGPIETQYF. Here the CDR3 DNA reads TGCAGCGTTGGAGGAGGGCCTATCGAGACCCAGTACTTC.

This clonotype showed up just a few times. This chain connects TRBV20-1 to TRBJ2-3; 9 bases fit TRBD2. The CDR3 runs to 12 residues. The germline gives CDR1 DFQATT, CDR2 SNEGSKA (reference sequence). Trimming at V came to 5 bases and at J to 7 bases, leaving 4 bases not matched to a gene. CDR3: CSAGTSRNTQYF. DNA for the CDR3: TGCAGTGCTGGGACTAGCAGGAATACGCAGTATTTT.

This clonotype has a count of ten or more. The chain carries TRBV12-3 or TRBV12-4 and TRBJ2-7, with TRBD2 matching 14 bases. The V segment lost 6 bases and the J segment 2 bases; nucleotides outside the gene matches: 6. CDR3 length: 16 residues. CDR3 sequence reads: CASSWGLAGVPYEQYF. For the CDR3, the DNA is TGTGCCAGCAGCTGGGGACTAGCGGGAGTTCCCTACGAGCAGTACTTC.

In its sample, this clonotype was seen a few times. This chain connects TRBV15 to TRBJ2-5; weak D call: TRBD2 (5 bases). The CDR3 is 17 residues long. Trimming shortened V by 0 bases and J by 5 bases, and 19 bases separated the two germline ends. Germline values: CDR1 LNHNV, CDR2 YYDKDF (reference sequence). The CDR3 region has the DNA TGTGCCACCAGCAGAGATTCCTCGTTAGAGGGTGATGAGACCCAGTACTTC. It yields the protein CATSRDSSLEGDETQYF.

The V call is TRBV7-3, the J call TRBJ2-7, with 9 bases lining up with TRBD2. With V trimmed by 1 base and J by 7 bases, 11 bases remained unmatched. The germline gives CDR1 SGHTA, CDR2 FQGTGA. The CDR3 runs to 16 residues. CDR3 protein: CASSLIRASGTREQYF. The CDR3 coding sequence is TGTGCCAGCAGCTTAATCAGGGCTAGCGGGACTCGGGAGCAGTACTTC.

This clonotype appeared a few times. The chain recombines TRBV20-1 with TRBJ1-5; 9 bases map to TRBD1. The CDR3 loop spans 15 amino acids. Per germline, CDR1 DFQATT and CDR2 SNEGSKA (reference sequence). The junction had 7 bases not matched to a gene; V was cut back by 0 bases and J by 7 bases. The CDR3 sequence: CSARDRTGAGQPQHF. As DNA, the CDR3 is TGCAGTGCTAGAGATAGGACAGGGGCTGGCCAGCCCCAGCATTTT.